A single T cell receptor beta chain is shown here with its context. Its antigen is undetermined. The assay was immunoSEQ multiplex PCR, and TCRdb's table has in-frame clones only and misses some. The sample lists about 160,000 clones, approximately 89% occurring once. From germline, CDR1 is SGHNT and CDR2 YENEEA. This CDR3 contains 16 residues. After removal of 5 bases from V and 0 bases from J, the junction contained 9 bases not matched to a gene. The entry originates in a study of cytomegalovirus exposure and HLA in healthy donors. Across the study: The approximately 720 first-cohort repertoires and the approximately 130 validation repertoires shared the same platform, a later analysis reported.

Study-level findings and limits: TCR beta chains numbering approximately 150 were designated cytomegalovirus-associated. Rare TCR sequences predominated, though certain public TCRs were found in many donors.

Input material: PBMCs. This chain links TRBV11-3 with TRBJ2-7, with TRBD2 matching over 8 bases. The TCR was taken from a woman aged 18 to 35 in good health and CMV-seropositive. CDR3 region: CASSTGAGAGSYEQYF. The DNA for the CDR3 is TGTGCCAGCAGCACCGGAGCGGGAGCCGGCTCCTACGAGCAGTACTTC.